The text below deals with one T cell receptor beta chain. Antigen: not known. CDR1 MGHRA and CDR2 YSYEKL come from the germline V gene. Trimming took 4 bases from V and 4 from J, leaving 22 bases between them. This CDR3 region has 17 residues. A second PCR of 7 to 11 cycles used a sample-barcoded 5' primer and a J-beta primer mix. TCRdb recomputed calls from the 5' RACE reads with MiXCR, one row per CDR3 protein. The sample lists around 800,000 distinct CDR3 sequences; 40% to 50% were seen once. The sample providers were healthy Caucasian people from Russia, aged about 6 to 95. This entry is derived from a study of blood T cells in healthy people across ages. Findings and caveats of the study: Aged donors had fewer naive CD4+ cells and lower diversity than long-lived donors.

The TCR originated in a man between 60 and 75 years old in good health. Input material: blood. The V and J genes are TRBV4-1 and TRBJ2-5; a possible D gene is TRBD1 (5 bases). The CDR3 spells CASSPRSQGAPRETQYF. Written as DNA, the CDR3 is TGCGCCAGCAGCCCAAGGTCCCAAGGGGCTCCCCGAGAGACCCAGTACTTC.